Listed below are T cell receptor beta chains from one sample, sequenced in a study of cytomegalovirus exposure and HLA in healthy donors. TCRdb's table, derived via immunoSEQ multiplex PCR, lists solely in-frame clones and lacks some. In the table there are fewer than 80,000 clones, 65% to 70% of which are singletons. The material sequenced was PBMCs. The source of these receptors is a woman in her 50s in good health and CMV-seropositive. Both conserved end residues are part of each CDR3. The order of the fields is V gene, clone size, J gene, D gene, CDR3 protein, CDR3 DNA. The D gene is left open where the match is weak. The listing skips clone size in some rows; elsewhere it reads once, few, many or a size class.

v_gene: TRBV13
abundance: -
j_gene: TRBJ1-2
d_gene: TRBD1
CDR3aa: CASSSTGEGYGYTF
CDR3nt: TGTGCCAGCAGCTCGACAGGGGAGGGCTATGGCTACACCTTC

v_gene: TRBV6-6
abundance: -
j_gene: TRBJ1-4
d_gene: -
CDR3aa: CASSYSVGEKLFF
CDR3nt: TGTGCCAGCAGTTACTCGGTGGGCGAAAAACTGTTTTTT

v_gene: TRBV5-4
abundance: -
j_gene: TRBJ2-5
d_gene: -
CDR3aa: CASSFPEGQETQYF
CDR3nt: TGTGCCAGCAGCTTTCCCGAGGGTCAAGAGACCCAGTACTTC

v_gene: TRBV27
abundance: few
j_gene: TRBJ2-5
d_gene: TRBD2
CDR3aa: CASSPLAGGETQYF
CDR3nt: TGTGCCAGCAGCCCCCTAGCGGGGGGAGAGACCCAGTACTTC

v_gene: TRBV6-5
abundance: -
j_gene: TRBJ1-1
d_gene: -
CDR3aa: CASIQGQLRGAFF
CDR3nt: TGTGCCAGCATCCAAGGGCAGCTACGGGGAGCTTTCTTT

v_gene: TRBV7-6
abundance: once
j_gene: TRBJ2-5
d_gene: -
CDR3aa: CASSSPDQETQYF
CDR3nt: TGTGCCAGCAGCTCCCCGGACCAAGAGACCCAGTACTTC

v_gene: TRBV7-9
abundance: -
j_gene: TRBJ2-2
d_gene: TRBD2
CDR3aa: CASSAGGRHRELFF
CDR3nt: TGTGCCAGCAGCGCCGGGGGGAGGCACCGGGAGCTGTTTTTT

v_gene: TRBV9
abundance: -
j_gene: TRBJ1-2
d_gene: -
CDR3aa: CASSRRLAGSYTF
CDR3nt: TGTGCCAGCAGCCGTAGATTGGCAGGAAGCTACACCTTC

v_gene: TRBV7-6
abundance: -
j_gene: TRBJ1-2
d_gene: TRBD1
CDR3aa: CATDRVGYGYTF
CDR3nt: TGTGCCACCGACAGGGTGGGCTATGGCTACACCTTC

v_gene: TRBV6-5
abundance: -
j_gene: TRBJ2-7
d_gene: TRBD1
CDR3aa: CASSPTGGSFHEQYF
CDR3nt: TGTGCCAGCAGCCCAACAGGGGGTAGCTTCCACGAGCAGTACTTC

v_gene: TRBV7-3
abundance: few
j_gene: TRBJ2-2
d_gene: -
CDR3aa: CASRPSGTGELFF
CDR3nt: TGTGCCAGCAGGCCGTCAGGGACCGGGGAGCTGTTTTTT

v_gene: TRBV5-1
abundance: -
j_gene: TRBJ1-2
d_gene: -
CDR3aa: CASSDAGRGYTF
CDR3nt: TGCGCCAGCAGCGACGCAGGGCGGGGCTACACCTTC

v_gene: TRBV5-1
abundance: -
j_gene: TRBJ2-2
d_gene: -
CDR3aa: CASSAEMNTGELFF
CDR3nt: TGCGCCAGCAGCGCCGAGATGAACACCGGGGAGCTGTTTTTT

v_gene: TRBV7-9
abundance: -
j_gene: TRBJ2-3
d_gene: -
CDR3aa: CASSLAGDRLPDTQYF
CDR3nt: TGTGCCAGCAGCTTAGCGGGAGACCGGTTACCAGATACGCAGTATTTT

v_gene: TRBV5-6
abundance: -
j_gene: TRBJ2-3
d_gene: -
CDR3aa: CASSYDSRTDTQYF
CDR3nt: TGTGCCAGCAGCTATGACAGTCGCACAGATACGCAGTATTTT

v_gene: TRBV28
abundance: -
j_gene: TRBJ1-5
d_gene: -
CDR3aa: CASSLGGSNQPQHF
CDR3nt: TGTGCCAGCAGTTTGGGGGGGAGCAATCAGCCCCAGCATTTT

v_gene: TRBV9
abundance: -
j_gene: TRBJ1-2
d_gene: TRBD1
CDR3aa: CASTLGVGQGGFGYTF
CDR3nt: TGTGCCAGCACCCTAGGGGTGGGACAGGGAGGTTTCGGCTACACCTTC

v_gene: TRBV4-1
abundance: -
j_gene: TRBJ1-6
d_gene: TRBD1
CDR3aa: CASSQALGLGQGAGGNSPLHF
CDR3nt: TGCGCCAGCAGCCAAGCATTGGGGTTGGGACAGGGGGCCGGGGGTAATTCACCCCTCCACTTT

v_gene: TRBV6-5
abundance: -
j_gene: TRBJ2-7
d_gene: TRBD1
CDR3aa: CAISTGGEQYF
CDR3nt: TGTGCCATCAGTACAGGGGGCGAGCAGTACTTC

v_gene: TRBV29-1
abundance: -
j_gene: TRBJ2-5
d_gene: TRBD2
CDR3aa: CSVEPRTSWGETQYF
CDR3nt: TGCAGCGTTGAACCCCGGACTAGTTGGGGGGAGACCCAGTACTTC

v_gene: TRBV7-9
abundance: few
j_gene: TRBJ2-5
d_gene: TRBD2
CDR3aa: CASSLEGASGEETQYF
CDR3nt: TGTGCCAGCAGCTTGGAAGGGGCTAGCGGGGAGGAGACCCAGTACTTC

v_gene: TRBV4-1
abundance: -
j_gene: TRBJ1-5
d_gene: -
CDR3aa: CASSQDEGSNQPQHF
CDR3nt: TGCGCCAGCAGCCAAGATGAGGGTAGCAATCAGCCCCAGCATTTT

v_gene: TRBV19
abundance: -
j_gene: TRBJ2-5
d_gene: -
CDR3aa: CASSPRQVAKTQYF
CDR3nt: TGTGCCAGTAGTCCCCGACAGGTCGCGAAGACCCAGTACTTC

v_gene: TRBV9
abundance: -
j_gene: TRBJ1-5
d_gene: -
CDR3aa: CASSVEDSAHQPQHF
CDR3nt: TGTGCCAGCAGCGTAGAAGACAGCGCCCATCAGCCCCAGCATTTT

v_gene: TRBV2
abundance: few
j_gene: TRBJ2-5
d_gene: TRBD2
CDR3aa: CAASLAGQETQYF
CDR3nt: TGTGCCGCAAGCTTAGCGGGACAAGAGACCCAGTACTTC

v_gene: TRBV7-3
abundance: -
j_gene: TRBJ1-2
d_gene: -
CDR3aa: CASSPSGGEINSNGYTF
CDR3nt: TGTGCCAGCAGCCCGAGTGGGGGCGAAATAAACTCCAATGGCTACACCTTC

v_gene: TRBV5-4
abundance: -
j_gene: TRBJ1-2
d_gene: TRBD1
CDR3aa: CASSSPQGRFYYGYTF
CDR3nt: TGTGCCAGCAGCTCCCCACAGGGGAGGTTCTACTATGGCTACACCTTC

v_gene: TRBV19
abundance: -
j_gene: TRBJ2-1
d_gene: TRBD2
CDR3aa: CASRPPTSGGVGDEQFF
CDR3nt: TGTGCCAGTAGGCCCCCCACTAGCGGGGGGGTGGGGGATGAGCAGTTCTTC

v_gene: TRBV19
abundance: -
j_gene: TRBJ1-1
d_gene: TRBD1
CDR3aa: CASTDRGTEAFF
CDR3nt: TGTGCCAGTACCGACAGGGGCACTGAAGCTTTCTTT

v_gene: TRBV4-1
abundance: once
j_gene: TRBJ2-7
d_gene: -
CDR3aa: CASSQDQGSDEQYF
CDR3nt: TGCGCCAGCAGCCAAGATCAGGGTTCGGACGAGCAGTACTTC

v_gene: TRBV9
abundance: -
j_gene: TRBJ2-5
d_gene: TRBD1
CDR3aa: CASSGETGARETQYF
CDR3nt: TGTGCCAGCAGCGGTGAGACAGGGGCTCGGGAGACCCAGTACTTC

v_gene: TRBV5-1
abundance: -
j_gene: TRBJ2-7
d_gene: TRBD1
CDR3aa: CASSQRTGAYEQYF
CDR3nt: TGCGCCAGCAGCCAGAGGACAGGAGCCTACGAGCAGTACTTC

v_gene: TRBV2
abundance: -
j_gene: TRBJ1-3
d_gene: TRBD1
CDR3aa: CASSSPDRAANTIYF
CDR3nt: TGTGCCAGCAGCTCCCCGGACAGGGCCGCCAACACCATATATTTT

v_gene: TRBV19
abundance: -
j_gene: TRBJ2-5
d_gene: -
CDR3aa: CASSSDKQETQYF
CDR3nt: TGTGCCAGTAGTTCCGACAAACAAGAGACCCAGTACTTC

v_gene: TRBV2
abundance: -
j_gene: TRBJ1-2
d_gene: TRBD1
CDR3aa: CASRWDREGYGYTF
CDR3nt: TGTGCCAGCAGATGGGACAGGGAGGGCTACGGCTACACCTTC

v_gene: TRBV5-1
abundance: -
j_gene: TRBJ2-3
d_gene: TRBD2
CDR3aa: CASSYRLAESTDTQYF
CDR3nt: TGCGCCAGCAGCTACCGACTAGCGGAAAGCACAGATACGCAGTATTTT

v_gene: TRBV2
abundance: -
j_gene: TRBJ2-5
d_gene: -
CDR3aa: CASRAGGETQYF
CDR3nt: TGTGCCAGCAGAGCGGGCGGAGAGACCCAGTACTTC

v_gene: TRBV9
abundance: -
j_gene: TRBJ2-5
d_gene: TRBD1
CDR3aa: CASSPRTGTGETQYF
CDR3nt: TGTGCCAGCAGCCCCAGGACAGGGACGGGGGAGACCCAGTACTTC

v_gene: TRBV11-2
abundance: -
j_gene: TRBJ1-2
d_gene: -
CDR3aa: CASSLTGYGYTF
CDR3nt: TGTGCCAGCAGCTTGACAGGCTATGGCTACACCTTC

v_gene: TRBV9
abundance: -
j_gene: TRBJ1-5
d_gene: -
CDR3aa: CASSLGDTTNQPQHF
CDR3nt: TGTGCCAGCAGCCTCGGGGACACTACCAATCAGCCCCAGCATTTT

v_gene: TRBV23-1
abundance: -
j_gene: TRBJ1-5
d_gene: TRBD1
CDR3aa: CASSSRQGTNQPQHF
CDR3nt: TGCGCCAGCAGTTCCCGACAGGGAACGAATCAGCCCCAGCATTTT

v_gene: TRBV18
abundance: -
j_gene: TRBJ1-1
d_gene: -
CDR3aa: CASSPPRALGNTEAFF
CDR3nt: TGTGCCAGCTCACCACCGAGGGCGCTTGGGAACACTGAAGCTTTCTTT

v_gene: TRBV4-2
abundance: -
j_gene: TRBJ2-7
d_gene: TRBD2
CDR3aa: CASSHPSTSGVYEQYF
CDR3nt: TGTGCCAGCAGCCACCCTTCGACTAGCGGGGTCTACGAGCAGTACTTC

v_gene: TRBV4-1
abundance: once
j_gene: TRBJ1-6
d_gene: -
CDR3aa: CASSQGAGMGSPLHF
CDR3nt: TGCGCCAGCAGCCAAGGGGCCGGGATGGGTTCACCCCTCCACTTT

v_gene: TRBV28
abundance: -
j_gene: TRBJ1-2
d_gene: TRBD1
CDR3aa: CASRIPDRGRGGYTF
CDR3nt: TGTGCCAGCAGGATCCCGGACAGGGGGCGTGGTGGCTACACCTTC

v_gene: TRBV5-1
abundance: few
j_gene: TRBJ1-1
d_gene: TRBD1
CDR3aa: CASRWGTGTLNTEAFF
CDR3nt: TGCGCCAGCAGGTGGGGGACAGGGACCCTGAACACTGAAGCTTTCTTT

v_gene: TRBV28
abundance: once
j_gene: TRBJ1-1
d_gene: TRBD1
CDR3aa: CASSWNFGQGTEAFF
CDR3nt: TGTGCCAGCAGCTGGAACTTCGGACAGGGCACTGAAGCTTTCTTT

v_gene: TRBV7-9
abundance: -
j_gene: TRBJ2-3
d_gene: TRBD1
CDR3aa: CASSFTGGTDTQYF
CDR3nt: TGTGCCAGCAGCTTTACAGGGGGCACAGATACGCAGTATTTT

v_gene: TRBV5-1
abundance: few
j_gene: TRBJ2-7
d_gene: -
CDR3aa: CASNMAYEQYF
CDR3nt: TGCGCCAGCAACATGGCCTACGAGCAGTACTTC

v_gene: TRBV15
abundance: -
j_gene: TRBJ1-3
d_gene: -
CDR3aa: CATGRGLDSGNTIYF
CDR3nt: TGTGCCACTGGCAGGGGCCTTGACTCTGGAAACACCATATATTTT

v_gene: TRBV5-4
abundance: -
j_gene: TRBJ1-3
d_gene: TRBD1
CDR3aa: CASSPVDRADTIYF
CDR3nt: TGTGCCAGCAGCCCCGTAGACAGGGCGGACACCATATATTTT

v_gene: TRBV27
abundance: once
j_gene: TRBJ1-2
d_gene: -
CDR3aa: CASSLSPGPGRSGYTF
CDR3nt: TGTGCCAGCAGTTTATCGCCCGGGCCGGGGAGGAGCGGCTACACCTTC

v_gene: TRBV15
abundance: once
j_gene: TRBJ1-5
d_gene: -
CDR3aa: CATSRDPGGRMSNQPQHF
CDR3nt: TGTGCCACCAGCAGAGATCCCGGGGGGCGTATGAGCAATCAGCCCCAGCATTTT